The clone carrying this T cell receptor beta chain showed up just once. The sample is drawn from a study of PD-L1 blockade in urothelial cancer. Repertoires were generated with immunoSEQ multiplex PCR, while TCRdb's copy carries only in-frame clones and drops some. The data hold about 540 clones, with under 45% observed a single time. The CDR3 extends over 14 amino acids. V was clipped by 7 bases and J by 7 bases, with 19 bases between them. In germline, CDR1 is MGHDK, CDR2 SYGVNS. The chain links TRBV25-1 to TRBJ1-2; D is undetermined. The source is a woman in her 70s with urothelial cancer. Source: tumor tissue, taken before atezolizumab (anti-PD-L1) treatment. The CDR3 nucleotides are TGTGCCAGCAACCCCGGCCGCGGCATTGGTGGCTACACCTTC. This translates into CASNPGRGIGGYTF.